This T cell receptor beta chain came from a study of blood T cells in healthy people across ages. Study outcomes and limitations: Estimates based on one million T cells were treated as lower bounds.

With a J-beta primer mix and a sample-barcoded 5' primer, a second PCR ran roughly 7 to 11 cycles. TCRdb reprocessed the 5' RACE reads via MiXCR and lists one record per CDR3 protein. The sample lists some 900,000 distinct CDR3 sequences; under 50% were seen once. CDR1 and CDR2 from the germline V gene are SGHTA and FQGNSA. The CDR3 is 15 residues long. Trimming left V 5 bases short and J 8 bases short, with 21 bases between. For this clonotype: Its antigen is not identified.

The receptor was derived from a man aged 25 to 45 in good health. The source material was blood. V is TRBV7-2 and J is TRBJ1-2; weak D call: TRBD1 (5 bases). CDR3 amino acids: CASSPTYPVGPGYTF. CDR3 DNA: TGTGCCAGCAGCCCGACATATCCAGTGGGACCGGGCTACACCTTC.